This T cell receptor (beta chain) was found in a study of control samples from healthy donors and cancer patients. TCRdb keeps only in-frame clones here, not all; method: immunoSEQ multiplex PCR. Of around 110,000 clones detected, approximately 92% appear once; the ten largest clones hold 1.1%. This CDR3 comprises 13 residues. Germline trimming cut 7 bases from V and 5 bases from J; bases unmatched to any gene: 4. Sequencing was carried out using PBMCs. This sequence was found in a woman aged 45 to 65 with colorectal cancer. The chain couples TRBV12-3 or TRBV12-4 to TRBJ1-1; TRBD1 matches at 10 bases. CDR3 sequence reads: CASIWTGGTEAFF. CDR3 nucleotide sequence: TGTGCCAGCATCTGGACAGGGGGGACTGAAGCTTTCTTT.